These 11 T cell receptor beta chains were all obtained from the same sample, sequenced in a study of T cells in tuberculosis. TCRdb keeps only in-frame clones here, not all; method: immunoSEQ multiplex PCR. The sample yields roughly 60,000 clones, around 81% seen once. Cells were sorted from thawed PBMC rested overnight and stained with GMM-loaded CD1B tetramer, viability dye and anti-CD3. C32 glucose monomycolate from Rhodococcus equi was loaded onto the CD1B tetramers. The sample comprised CD1b-GMM tetramer-negative cells sorted from PBMCs. The receptors shown here come from an adult woman with latent tuberculosis.

The chain carries TRBV18 and TRBJ1-1; a possible D gene is TRBD1 (5 bases). This CDR3 region has 14 residues. Germline loops: CDR1 KGHSH, CDR2 LQKENI. Trimming shortened V by 3 bases and J by 2 bases, and 10 bases separated the two germline ends. In DNA form, the CDR3 reads TGTGCCAGCTCACCGGTGCAGGGCAACACTGAAGCTTTCTTT. Encoded protein: CASSPVQGNTEAFF.

The chain is built from TRBV6-5 and TRBJ1-2, with 8 bases aligning to TRBD1. CDR1 is MNHEY, CDR2 SVGAGI, per germline. The CDR3 has 15 residues. V lost 5 bases and J lost 5; bases outside the gene matches: 10. The CDR3: CASSTWTGYIYGYTF. DNA of the CDR3: TGTGCCAGCAGTACCTGGACAGGGTATATATATGGCTACACCTTC.

V gene TRBV7-9 combines with J gene TRBJ1-1, with a weak D call TRBD1 (6 bases). V dropped 5 bases and J dropped 6 bases, with 16 bases sitting between them. There are 14 residues in the CDR3. CDR1 is SEHNR and CDR2 is FQNEAQ in the germline V gene (reference sequence). The CDR3 nucleotides read TGTGCCAGCAGCCCCCACCAGGGGAGGGCTGAAGCTTTCTTT. Its protein is CASSPHQGRAEAFF.

This clone was detected only once. This chain uses TRBV2 with TRBJ2-7; 9 positions match TRBD2. V dropped 6 bases and J dropped 5; count of bases not matched to a gene: 8. There are 14 residues in the CDR3. Germline V lookup: CDR1 SNHLY, CDR2 FYNNEI. This chain's CDR3 is CASRAGTSFHEQYF. CDR3 bases: TGTGCCAGCAGGGCCGGGACTAGCTTCCACGAGCAGTACTTC.

This chain joins TRBV7-9 and TRBJ1-1; TRBD1 might be the D (5 bases). Trimming took off 5 bases at V and 1 base at J, with 14 bases between the two ends. CDR3 size: 15 residues. The germline CDR1 and CDR2 sequences are SEHNR and FQNEAQ (reference sequence). CDR3 sequence (DNA): TGTGCCAGCAGCCCCGGAACCAGGGCGAACACTGAAGCTTTCTTT. Translation: CASSPGTRANTEAFF.

This clone has just a few counts. The chain links TRBV19 to TRBJ2-2; 9 positions agree with TRBD2. The CDR3 is made up of 17 amino acids. Losses at the gene ends were 4 bases for V and 0 bases for J; bases not matched to a gene: 6. Germline CDR1 LNHDA, CDR2 SQIVND (reference sequence). CDR3 protein: CASSNGGGATNTGELFF. CDR3 bases: TGTGCCAGTAGTAACGGCGGGGGGGCCACGAACACCGGGGAGCTGTTTTTT.

The chain combines TRBV7-2 with TRBJ1-4; D is undetermined. The CDR3 extends over 17 amino acids. The germline V and J ends were trimmed by 2 bases and 8 bases, with 21 bases remaining between them. CDR1 SGHTA and CDR2 FQGNSA come from the germline V gene. CDR3 sequence reads: CASSLTPSYLRGEKLFF. The DNA for the CDR3 is TGTGCCAGCAGCTTAACCCCCTCCTACTTACGAGGAGAAAAACTGTTTTTT.

The chain has TRBV10-3 and TRBJ2-3; D possibly corresponds to TRBD2 (5 bases). Germline V gives CDR1 ENHRY, CDR2 SYGVKD. There are 14 residues in the CDR3. V lost 7 bases, J lost 2 bases, and 13 bases lay in between. This chain's CDR3 is CAIKGAGDTDTQYF. The CDR3 DNA sequence: TGTGCCATCAAGGGTGCCGGGGACACAGATACGCAGTATTTT.

The chain is built from TRBV5-8 and TRBJ1-1; no clear D gene. This CDR3 contains 14 residues. The germline V and J ends were trimmed by 2 bases and 0 bases, with 8 bases remaining between them. Germline V gene lookup returns CDR1 SGHTS and CDR2 YDEGEE. For the CDR3, the DNA is TGTGCCAGCAGCTTCCCGTATATGAACACTGAAGCTTTCTTT. Its translation: CASSFPYMNTEAFF.

This clone was counted a single time. The chain recombines TRBV4-3 with TRBJ1-1; D unresolved. Trimming took 5 bases from V and 1 from J, leaving 17 bases between them. CDR3 length: 16 residues. Germline CDR1 reads LGHNA; CDR2 reads YSLEER. The CDR3 nucleotides are TGCGCCAGCAGCACCGGGGTGGTAGGCGGGAACACTGAAGCTTTCTTT. This gives the protein CASSTGVVGGNTEAFF.

This chain links TRBV5-4 with TRBJ2-3; 9 positions agree with TRBD1. CDR3 length equals 17 residues. Germline lookup yields CDR1 SGHNT and CDR2 YYREEE (reference sequence). J was trimmed by 2 bases and V by 3 bases; bases with no gene match: 10. The CDR3 spells CASSWGVRDRATDTQYF. CDR3 DNA: TGTGCCAGCAGCTGGGGGGTGCGGGACAGGGCCACAGATACGCAGTATTTT.